These T cell receptor beta chains were read from a single sample in a study of blood T cell repertoires in COVID-19. Profiling relied on immunoSEQ multiplex PCR, and the TCRdb table lists in-frame clones only, not all of them. The table shows about 200,000 clones, with 82% occurring only once. The sequencing sample was made of PBMCs or T cells enriched from blood (not recorded which). The receptor source for this set is a man aged 40-49 years who had recovered from COVID-19. Both conserved end residues are part of each CDR3. D genes are given only for firm matches. Only part of the rows carry a size: once, few, many, or a class if the clone is expanded.

>-|TRBV2|TRBJ1-1|TRBD1
TGTGCCAGCAGTGGAGACAGGGGGCTTGGGAACACTGAAGCTTTCTTT
CASSGDRGLGNTEAFF
>-|TRBV27|TRBJ2-7|-
TGTGCCAGCAGCTCTATTCGACAGGCTGTCTACGAGCAGTACTTC
CASSSIRQAVYEQYF
>few|TRBV2|TRBJ2-4|-
TGTGCCAGCAACGGGGTTTTCGAAAACATTCAGTACTTC
CASNGVFENIQYF
>-|TRBV4-3|TRBJ2-3|-
TGCGCCAGCAGCCAGGACGGGACTGCAGATACGCAGTATTTT
CASSQDGTADTQYF
>-|TRBV6-2/TRBV6-3|TRBJ2-3|TRBD1
TGTGCCAGCAGTTTCCGAGGACCCAGGGGGATAGATACGCAGTATTTT
CASSFRGPRGIDTQYF
>-|TRBV18|TRBJ1-1|-
TGTGCCAGCTCACCACCCTCCGGGGGAAACACTGAAGCTTTCTTT
CASSPPSGGNTEAFF
>once|TRBV30|TRBJ1-5|-
TGTGCCTGGAGTCCCGGGGGTTATCAGCCCCAGCATTTT
CAWSPGGYQPQHF
>-|TRBV19|TRBJ2-1|TRBD2
TGTGCCAGCAGGGGGCTAGCGGGAGTTTGGAGTGAGCAGTTCTTC
CASRGLAGVWSEQFF
>-|TRBV28|TRBJ1-2|TRBD1
TGTGCCAGCAGTTATAGCGGACAGGCCAGGACCTATGGCTACACCTTC
CASSYSGQARTYGYTF
>-|TRBV9|TRBJ2-6|-
TGTGCCAGCAGCTACCGGGCTGGGGCCAACGTCCTGACTTTC
CASSYRAGANVLTF
>-|TRBV5-4|TRBJ2-2|TRBD2
TGTGCCAGACCTAACTCCCGGGAGGCCGGACGGGGGGACACCGGGGAGCTGTTTTTT
CARPNSREAGRGDTGELFF
>-|TRBV7-2|TRBJ1-4|TRBD1
TGTGCCAGCAGTCCAAAGGGGGGGACAGGGCTCACCTGGGATGAAAAACTGTTTTTT
CASSPKGGTGLTWDEKLFF
>-|TRBV28|TRBJ1-2|-
TGTGCCAGCAGTGGGTACGGGATGAACTATGGCTACACCTTC
CASSGYGMNYGYTF
>-|TRBV5-1|TRBJ2-2|TRBD2
TGCGCCAGCAGCCAACTAGCGGGAGATCCGGGGGAGCTGTTTTTT
CASSQLAGDPGELFF